This T cell receptor beta chain was retrieved from a study of CD8 T cells in ankylosing spondylitis. Notes on the study in general: A TCR beta motif of roughly eight highly homologous variants seemed to mark ankylosing spondylitis blood.

Via MiXCR, TCRdb re-called the 5' RACE reads, giving one row per CDR3 protein. The table records around 890,000 distinct CDR3 sequences, approximately 12% of them present only once. For this clonotype: Antigen specificity is unknown.

From germline, CDR1 is LGHNA and CDR2 YNFKEQ. The V end lost 8 bases, the J end lost 8 bases, and 24 bases lay between the germline ends. The CDR3 loop spans 15 amino acids. The sequence was obtained from a male donor with ankylosing spondylitis. Source material: blood, either unsorted or a sorted T cell fraction (not recorded which). The chain couples TRBV4-2 to TRBJ1-2; D not resolved. The CDR3 here is CASGPGLLSSGGYTF. CDR3 coding DNA: TGTGCCAGCGGCCCCGGGCTCCTTTCCTCGGGAGGCTACACCTTC.